Following are 14 T cell receptor beta chains from one sample sequenced in a study of Graves' ophthalmopathy and Graves' hyperthyroidism. The authors amplified TCR beta CDR3 regions from RNA transcripts. RT-PCR was first run with HTBI primers, then multiplex PCR in a second round. TCRdb analysed the multiplex PCR reads with MiXCR anew, one entry per CDR3 protein. The sample holds about 170,000 distinct CDR3 sequences, less than 45% seen once. Sequenced material: peripheral blood. The receptor source for this set is a woman in her thirties or forties with Graves' ophthalmopathy.

This clonotype was counted at least ten times. Germline is not matched at one junction end, which may reflect a read error. The CDR3: CSARGGSGNTGAFF. The CDR3 coding sequence is TGCAGTGCTAGAGGGGGCAGCGGGAACACTGGAGCTTTCTTT. V is TRBV20-1 and J is TRBJ1-1, with D maybe TRBD1 (5 bases). The germline V gene has CDR1 DFQATT and CDR2 SNEGSKA (reference sequence). The CDR3 is made up of 14 amino acids.

This clonotype occurred many times. This chain uses TRBV14 with TRBJ1-5, with no clear D. The CDR3 extends over 13 amino acids. Trimming left V 1 base short and J 6 bases short, with 7 bases between. Germline loops: CDR1 SGHDN, CDR2 FVKESK. The CDR3: CASSQGLSQPQHF. Written as DNA, the CDR3 is TGTGCCAGCAGCCAAGGACTTAGTCAGCCCCAGCATTTT.

The chain is built from TRBV28 and TRBJ2-5, with D maybe TRBD1 (5 bases). CDR1 is MDHEN, CDR2 SYDVKM, per germline. The V gene lost 3 bases and the J gene lost 5 bases, with 25 bases spanning the gap. This CDR3 is 18 amino acids long. The CDR3 nucleotides are TGTGCCAGCAGTTTCGTGATAGGCTCCCAACCAGGGTGGGAGACCCAGTACTTC. This translates into CASSFVIGSQPGWETQYF. Combining the CDR3 with reference TRBV28 and TRBJ2-5 gives the whole variable domain DVKVTQSSRYLVKRTGEKVFLECVQDMDHENMFWYRQDPGLGLRLIYFSYDVKMKEKGDIPEGYSVSREKKERFSLILESASTNQTSMYLCASSFVIGSQPGWETQYFGPGTRLLVL.

This clonotype was seen ten or more times. The chain uses TRBV28 and TRBJ1-2; 7 bases map to TRBD1. Looked up from germline, CDR1 is MDHEN and CDR2 is SYDVKM. The CDR3 contains 14 residues. Trimming removed 5 bases from V and 5 bases from J; junction bases left unmatched: 8. The CDR3 DNA follows: TGTGCCAGCAGTCGAGGGGGCACTACATATGGCTACACCTTC. Residues: CASSRGGTTYGYTF.

The V call is TRBV14, the J call TRBJ1-1; possible D gene TRBD1, 6 bases. Trimming left V 5 bases short and J 3 bases short, with 13 bases between. Germline V gives CDR1 SGHDN, CDR2 FVKESK. The CDR3 sequence is 14 residues long. CDR3 DNA: TGTGCCAGCAGCTTGGGGGGCGGTTACACTGAAGCTTTCTTT. This codes for CASSLGGGYTEAFF.

This sequence joins TRBV9 and TRBJ1-2; no definite D call. CDR3 size: 14 residues. Per germline, CDR1 SGDLS and CDR2 YYNGEE. V was shortened by 1 base and J by 0 bases, with 7 bases between the two germline ends. For the CDR3, the DNA is TGTGCCAGCAGCGTATCAGGCTCTAACTATGGCTACACCTTC. It is translated as CASSVSGSNYGYTF.

J is TRBJ2-5 and V is TRBV30, with TRBD1 as a possible D gene (6 bases). CDR1 GTSNPN and CDR2 SVGIG come from the germline V gene (reference sequence). V gave up 0 bases and J gave up 5 bases, with 13 bases separating them. This CDR3 contains 14 residues. CDR3 loop: CAWSVTGREETQYF. The DNA for the CDR3 is TGTGCCTGGAGTGTGACAGGTCGTGAGGAGACCCAGTACTTC. Looking up the rest from reference TRBV30 and TRBJ2-5 gives the full variable domain: SQTIHQWPATLVQPVGSPLSLECTVEGTSNPNLYWYRQAAGRGLQLLFYSVGIGQISSEVPQNLSASRPQDRQFILSSKKLLLSDSGFYLCAWSVTGREETQYFGPGTRLLVL.

This clonotype has ten or more counts. The chain couples TRBV20-1 to TRBJ1-5; D remains unclear. Germline V gives CDR1 DFQATT, CDR2 SNEGSKA (reference sequence). V was clipped by 3 bases and J by 11 bases, with 14 bases between them. The length of the CDR3 is 12 residues. The CDR3 sequence is CSARGPDQAQHF. DNA for the CDR3: TGCAGTGCTAGGGGTCCAGACCAGGCCCAGCATTTT.

This clonotype appeared many times. This chain connects TRBV30 to TRBJ2-5, with 7 bases aligning to TRBD1. Germline V gene lookup returns CDR1 GTSNPN and CDR2 SVGIG (reference sequence). The V segment lost 3 bases and the J segment 7 bases; nucleotides outside the gene matches: 5. CDR3 size: 12 residues. The CDR3 region has the DNA TGTGCCTGGAGGACAGGGACCGGGACCCAGTACTTC. Translation: CAWRTGTGTQYF.

The sample holds many counts of this clonotype. V and J are TRBV6-1 and TRBJ2-7; 8 bases map to TRBD1. V shed 5 bases, J shed 0 bases, and the junction held 6 bases outside the gene matches. The CDR3 runs 15 residues. Germline CDR1 and CDR2: MNHNS and SASEGT. CDR3 DNA sequence: TGTGCCAGCAGTCCACAGGGGGTTTACTCCTACGAGCAGTACTTC. This gives the protein CASSPQGVYSYEQYF.

The genes are TRBV6-2 or TRBV6-3 and TRBJ2-5; either TRBD1 or TRBD2 may fit D (6 bases each). This CDR3 has 16 amino acids. V lost 4 bases to trimming and J lost 2 bases, with 17 bases between them. Germline values: CDR1 MNHEY, CDR2 SVGEGT. For the CDR3, the DNA is TGTGCCAGCAGTTTCGTCCGAGGGGGGATTCAAGAGACCCAGTACTTC. Translating it yields CASSFVRGGIQETQYF.

This clonotype was detected many times. The chain uses TRBV19 and TRBJ2-2; 13 bases align to TRBD2. There are 16 residues in the CDR3. Unmatched junction bases numbered 8, after V lost 8 bases and J lost 5 bases. Per germline, CDR1 LNHDA and CDR2 SQIVND (reference sequence). CDR3 amino acids: CASGNGLAGDTGELFF. Written as DNA, the CDR3 is TGTGCCAGTGGCAACGGACTAGCGGGGGATACCGGGGAGCTGTTTTTT.

J is TRBJ1-5 and V is TRBV6-5; D may be TRBD1 (6 bases). The CDR3 has 14 residues. Germline values: CDR1 MNHEY, CDR2 SVGAGI. Trimming stripped 4 bases from V and 6 bases from J, with 13 bases between. CDR3 amino acids: CASSLSGASQPQHF. CDR3 nucleotide sequence: TGTGCCAGCAGTTTATCGGGGGCGAGTCAGCCCCAGCATTTT.

V is TRBV20-1 and J is TRBJ2-7; D unresolved. The CDR3 loop spans 11 amino acids. Per germline, CDR1 DFQATT and CDR2 SNEGSKA (reference sequence). Trimming took 3 bases from V and 3 from J, leaving 6 bases between them. The CDR3 loop reads CSASRGYEQYF. The DNA for the CDR3 is TGCAGTGCTAGTCGTGGCTACGAGCAGTACTTC.